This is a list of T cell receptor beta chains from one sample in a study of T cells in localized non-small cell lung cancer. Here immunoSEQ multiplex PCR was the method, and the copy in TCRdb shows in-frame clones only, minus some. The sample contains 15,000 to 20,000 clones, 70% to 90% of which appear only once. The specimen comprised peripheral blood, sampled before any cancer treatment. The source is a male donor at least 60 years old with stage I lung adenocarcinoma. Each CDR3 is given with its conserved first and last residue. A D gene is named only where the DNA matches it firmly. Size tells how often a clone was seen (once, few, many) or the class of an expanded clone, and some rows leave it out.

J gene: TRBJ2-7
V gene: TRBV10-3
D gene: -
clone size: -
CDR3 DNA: TGTGCCATCAGTGAGTCGACGGGAGAGGGCTACGAGCAGTACTTC
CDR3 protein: CAISESTGEGYEQYF

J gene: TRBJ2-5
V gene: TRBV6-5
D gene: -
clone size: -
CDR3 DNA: TGTGCCAGCAGAGACAACAGGGTTAAAGAGACCCAGTACTTC
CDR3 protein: CASRDNRVKETQYF

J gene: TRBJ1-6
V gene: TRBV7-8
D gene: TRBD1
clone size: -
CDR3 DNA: TGTGCCAGCAGCTTGGACAGGGGGGGTAATTCACCCCTCCACTTT
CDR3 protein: CASSLDRGGNSPLHF

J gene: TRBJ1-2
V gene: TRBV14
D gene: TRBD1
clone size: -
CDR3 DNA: TGTGCCAGCAGCCAAGAGTACAGGGGCATGCCCACCTTC
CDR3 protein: CASSQEYRGMPTF

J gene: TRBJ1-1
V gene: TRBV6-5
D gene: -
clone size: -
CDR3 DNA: TGTGCCAGCAGGCTGACAGCTAAGAACACTGAAGCTTTCTTT
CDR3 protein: CASRLTAKNTEAFF

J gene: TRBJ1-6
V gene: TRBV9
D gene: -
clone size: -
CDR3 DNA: TGTGCCAGCAGCCCTTATAATTCACCCCTCCACTTT
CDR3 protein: CASSPYNSPLHF

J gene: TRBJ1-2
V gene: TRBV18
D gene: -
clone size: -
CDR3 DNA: TGTGCCAGCTCACCAACGAGGTTCGATGGCTACACCTTC
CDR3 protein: CASSPTRFDGYTF

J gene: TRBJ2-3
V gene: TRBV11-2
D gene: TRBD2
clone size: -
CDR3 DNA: TGTGCCAGCAGACTCGGACTAGCGGCCACAGATACGCAGTATTTT
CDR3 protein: CASRLGLAATDTQYF

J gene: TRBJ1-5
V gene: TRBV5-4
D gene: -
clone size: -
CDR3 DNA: TGTGCCAGCAGCCGGAACCCTAATCAGCCCCAGCATTTT
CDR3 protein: CASSRNPNQPQHF

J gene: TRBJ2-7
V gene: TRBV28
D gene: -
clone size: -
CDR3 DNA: TGTGCCAGCAGTTTATCCCCCCCCAGAATTCCTAGCGAGCAGTACTTC
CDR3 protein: CASSLSPPRIPSEQYF

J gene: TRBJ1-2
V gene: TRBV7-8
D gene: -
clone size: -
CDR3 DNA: TGTGCCAGCAGCTTATCAGGGAGCGGTGGCTACACCTTC
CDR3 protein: CASSLSGSGGYTF

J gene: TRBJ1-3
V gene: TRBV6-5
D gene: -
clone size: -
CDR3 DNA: TGTGCCAGCAGTTACGGCAAACCCTACGCGGGAAACACCATATATTTT
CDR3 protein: CASSYGKPYAGNTIYF

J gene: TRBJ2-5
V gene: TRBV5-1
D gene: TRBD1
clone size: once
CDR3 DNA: TGCGCCAGCAGCTTTTACCCCGGGACAGGGGAAGAGACCCAGTACTTC
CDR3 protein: CASSFYPGTGEETQYF

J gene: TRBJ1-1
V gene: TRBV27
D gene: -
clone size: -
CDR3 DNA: TGTGCCAGCCGAAAGAACACTGAAGCTTTCTTT
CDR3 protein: CASRKNTEAFF

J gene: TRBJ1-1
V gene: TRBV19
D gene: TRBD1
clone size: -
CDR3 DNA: TGTGCCAGTAGTCCTACTGGACAGGTCACCATTGGAGAAGCTTTCTTT
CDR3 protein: CASSPTGQVTIGEAFF

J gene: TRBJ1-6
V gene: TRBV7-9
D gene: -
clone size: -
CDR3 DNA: TGTGCCAGCAGCACGTTTTGGTCCCTCCACTTT
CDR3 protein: CASSTFWSLHF

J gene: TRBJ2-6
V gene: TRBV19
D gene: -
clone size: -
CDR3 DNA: TGTGCCAGTAGTATCCCAAGAGGTACTGGGGCCAACGTCCTGACTTTC
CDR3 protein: CASSIPRGTGANVLTF

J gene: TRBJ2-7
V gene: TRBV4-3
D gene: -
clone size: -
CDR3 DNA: TGCGCCAGCAGCCAACTTACAGGGTACGAGCAGTACTTC
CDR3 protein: CASSQLTGYEQYF

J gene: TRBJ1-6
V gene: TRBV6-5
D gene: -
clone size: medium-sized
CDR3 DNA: TGTGCCAGCAGTTACTTAGGGGAGTCACCCCTCCACTTT
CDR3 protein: CASSYLGESPLHF

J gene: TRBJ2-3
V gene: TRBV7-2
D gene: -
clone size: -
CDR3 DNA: TGTGCCAGCAGCCCAAAAGGGGACAAATCCCTTTTT
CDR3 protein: CASSPKGDKSLF

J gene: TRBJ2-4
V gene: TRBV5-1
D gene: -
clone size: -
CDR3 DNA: TGCGCCAGCAGCGCTCAGGGAGCCAAAAACATTCAGTACTTC
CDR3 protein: CASSAQGAKNIQYF

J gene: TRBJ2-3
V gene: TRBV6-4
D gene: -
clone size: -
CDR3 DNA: TGTGCCAGCAGTGTAAACGGCCCCACAGATACGCAGTATTTT
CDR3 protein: CASSVNGPTDTQYF

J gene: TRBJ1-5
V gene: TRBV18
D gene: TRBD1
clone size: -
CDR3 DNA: TGTGCCAGCTCACCCTCCGGGACAGGGCAAAATCAGCCCCAGCATTTT
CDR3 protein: CASSPSGTGQNQPQHF

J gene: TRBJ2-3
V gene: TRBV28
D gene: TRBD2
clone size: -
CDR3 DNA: TGTGTCAGCAGACGCCCGGGGGGAGGACTCACAGATACGCAGTATTTT
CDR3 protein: CVSRRPGGGLTDTQYF

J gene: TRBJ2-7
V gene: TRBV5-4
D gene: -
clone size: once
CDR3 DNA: TGTGCCAGCAGACACACAGAGGGCTACGAGCAGTACTTC
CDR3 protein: CASRHTEGYEQYF

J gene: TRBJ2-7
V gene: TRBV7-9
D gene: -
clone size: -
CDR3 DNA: TGTGTCAGCAGCTTAGCCCTGGCCCCGTACGAGCAGTACTTC
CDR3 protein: CVSSLALAPYEQYF

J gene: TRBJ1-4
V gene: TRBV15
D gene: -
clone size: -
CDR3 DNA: TGTGCCACCAGCAGAGGTGGAGCGGCTAATGAAAAACTGTTTTTT
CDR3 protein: CATSRGGAANEKLFF

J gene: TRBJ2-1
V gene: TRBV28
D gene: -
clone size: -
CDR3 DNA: TGTGCCAGCAGTTTAAGGAATGAGCAGTTCTTC
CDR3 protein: CASSLRNEQFF

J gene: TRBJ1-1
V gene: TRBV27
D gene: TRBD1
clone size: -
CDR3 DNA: TGTGCCAGCAGGACAGGGTGGAACACTGAAGCTTTCTTT
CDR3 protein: CASRTGWNTEAFF

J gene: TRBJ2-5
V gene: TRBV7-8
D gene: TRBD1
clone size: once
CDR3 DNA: TGTGCCAGCAGCCCTCCCGGGACAGTCCTTGTTGGGACCCAGTACTTC
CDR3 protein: CASSPPGTVLVGTQYF

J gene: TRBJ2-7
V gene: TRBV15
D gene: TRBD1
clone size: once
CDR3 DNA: TGTGCCACCAGCAGAGATCCGGGACAGAACTACGAGCAGTACTTC
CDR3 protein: CATSRDPGQNYEQYF

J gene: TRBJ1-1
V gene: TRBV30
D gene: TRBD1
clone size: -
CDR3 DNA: TGTGCCTGGAGTGTACAGGGGATGAACACTGAAGCTTTCTTT
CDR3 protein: CAWSVQGMNTEAFF

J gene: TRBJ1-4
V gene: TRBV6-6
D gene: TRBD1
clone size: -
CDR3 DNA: TGTGCCAGCAGTCCGGGACAGAGTAATGAAAAACTGTTTTTT
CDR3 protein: CASSPGQSNEKLFF

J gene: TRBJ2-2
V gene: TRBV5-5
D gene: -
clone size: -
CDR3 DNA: TGTGCCAGCAGCTTAGGGGTTAACACCGGGGAGCTGTTTTTT
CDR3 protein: CASSLGVNTGELFF

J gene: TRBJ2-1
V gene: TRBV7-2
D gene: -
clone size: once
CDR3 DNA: TGTGCCAGCAGCCCCTGGTTAGAATCCTACAATGAGCAGTTCTTC
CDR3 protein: CASSPWLESYNEQFF

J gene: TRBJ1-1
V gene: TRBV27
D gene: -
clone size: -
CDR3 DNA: TGTGCCAGCAGTTTGAGGGGGGTATACACTGAAGCTTTCTTT
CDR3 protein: CASSLRGVYTEAFF

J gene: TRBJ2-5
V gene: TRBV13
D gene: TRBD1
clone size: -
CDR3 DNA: TGTGCCAGCAGCCTTACAGGGGCAGAGACCCAGTACTTC
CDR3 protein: CASSLTGAETQYF

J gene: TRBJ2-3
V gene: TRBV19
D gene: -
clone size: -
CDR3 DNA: TGTGCCAGTACCTCAGGGGCGGGGGATACAGATACGCAGTATTTT
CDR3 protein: CASTSGAGDTDTQYF

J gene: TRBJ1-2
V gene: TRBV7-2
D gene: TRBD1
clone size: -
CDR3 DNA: TGTGCCAGCAGCTCCGACAGGGGGAATGGCTACACCTTC
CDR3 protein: CASSSDRGNGYTF

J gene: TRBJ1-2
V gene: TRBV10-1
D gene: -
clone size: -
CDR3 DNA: TGCGCCACCCTGCCAGGGAGTGAATGCTACACCTTC
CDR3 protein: CATLPGSECYTF

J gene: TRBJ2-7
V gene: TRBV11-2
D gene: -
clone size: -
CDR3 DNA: TGTGCCAGCAGCCCGGGCTTCGCCATCTCCTACGAGCAGTACTTC
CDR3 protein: CASSPGFAISYEQYF

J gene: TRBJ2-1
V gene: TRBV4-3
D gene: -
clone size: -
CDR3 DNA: TGCGCCAGCAGCCAAGTCGGGAACTTCAATGAGCAGTTCTTC
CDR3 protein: CASSQVGNFNEQFF

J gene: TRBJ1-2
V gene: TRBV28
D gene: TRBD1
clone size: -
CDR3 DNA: TGTGCCAGCAGTCAACCAGGGGGAAATGGCTACACCTTC
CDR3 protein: CASSQPGGNGYTF

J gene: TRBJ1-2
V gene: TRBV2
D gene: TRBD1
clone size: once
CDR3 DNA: TGTGCCAGCAGTTATGGGACAGGGGGAGATGGCTACACCTTC
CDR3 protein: CASSYGTGGDGYTF

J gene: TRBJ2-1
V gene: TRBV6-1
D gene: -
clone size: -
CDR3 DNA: TGTGCCAGCAGGGAGACCGGGAGCGGACAGTTCTTC
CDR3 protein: CASRETGSGQFF